Given below is one T cell receptor (beta chain) in context. Assay used: immunoSEQ multiplex PCR; TCRdb lists only in-frame clones, some missing. The sample lists around 260,000 clones; around 90% were seen once. The data are from a study of blood T cell repertoires in COVID-19. Germline V CDR1 and CDR2: KGHSH, LQKENI. The CDR3 consists of 18 residues. V was clipped by 3 bases and J by 1 base; unmatched bases: 8. Sequenced material: peripheral blood. The receptor comes from a human donor in a cohort sampled during active COVID-19. The chain couples TRBV18 to TRBJ2-1, with 11 bases lining up with TRBD2. DNA of the CDR3: TGTGCCAGCTCACCCGCGACTGGACTAGCGGGTTCCTACAATGAGCAGTTCTTC. Its translation: CASSPATGLAGSYNEQFF.